The clone carrying this T cell receptor beta chain has a single count. The sample is drawn from a study of blood T cell repertoires in COVID-19. Looking at the study overall: Sites in the United States, Italy and Spain provided acute and convalescent COVID-19 samples. From T cells, B-cell-depleted T cells, or PBMCs came the material, which was cDNA or gDNA.

In the authors' workflow: Amplifying reference gene primers gave estimates of nucleated cell counts. Sequencing was performed with immunoSEQ multiplex PCR; in TCRdb, only in-frame clones are kept and a portion is missing. Clonal size and the V and J genes are those of that table, whereas D and trimming came from the DNA. The table records 110,000 or so clones, over 65% of them present only once. The V end lost 3 bases, the J end lost 5 bases, and 17 bases lay between the germline ends. CDR1 KGHSH and CDR2 LQKENI come from the germline V gene. The CDR3 has 16 residues. The receptor comes from a woman in her forties with acute or convalescent COVID-19. This chain joins TRBV18 and TRBJ2-1; unclear D gene. Input material: peripheral blood. The CDR3 DNA reads as TGTGCCAGCTCACCCCCGGTTTCCTGGGCTGACAATGAGCAGTTCTTC. Protein: CASSPPVSWADNEQFF.